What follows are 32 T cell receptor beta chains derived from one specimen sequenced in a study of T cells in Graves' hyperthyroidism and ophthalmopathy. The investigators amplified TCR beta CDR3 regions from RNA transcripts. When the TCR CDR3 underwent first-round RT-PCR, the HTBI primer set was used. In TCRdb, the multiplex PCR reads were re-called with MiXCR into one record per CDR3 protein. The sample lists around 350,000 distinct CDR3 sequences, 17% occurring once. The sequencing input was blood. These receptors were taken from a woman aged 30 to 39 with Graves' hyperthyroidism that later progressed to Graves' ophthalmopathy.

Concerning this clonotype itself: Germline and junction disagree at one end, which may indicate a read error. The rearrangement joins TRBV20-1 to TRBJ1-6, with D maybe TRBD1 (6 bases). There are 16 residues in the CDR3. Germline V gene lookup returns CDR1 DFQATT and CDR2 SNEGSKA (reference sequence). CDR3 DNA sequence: TGCAGTGCCAGAGGGGGAGGGGCGACCTATAATTCACCCCTCCACTTT. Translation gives CSARGGGATYNSPLHF.

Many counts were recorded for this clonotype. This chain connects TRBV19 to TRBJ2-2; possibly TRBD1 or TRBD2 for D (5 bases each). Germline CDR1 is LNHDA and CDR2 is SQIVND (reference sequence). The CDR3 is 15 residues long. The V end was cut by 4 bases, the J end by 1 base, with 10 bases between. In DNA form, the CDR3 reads TGTGCCAGTAGTACCGGGACGGTGAACACCGGGGAGCTGTTTTTT. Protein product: CASSTGTVNTGELFF.

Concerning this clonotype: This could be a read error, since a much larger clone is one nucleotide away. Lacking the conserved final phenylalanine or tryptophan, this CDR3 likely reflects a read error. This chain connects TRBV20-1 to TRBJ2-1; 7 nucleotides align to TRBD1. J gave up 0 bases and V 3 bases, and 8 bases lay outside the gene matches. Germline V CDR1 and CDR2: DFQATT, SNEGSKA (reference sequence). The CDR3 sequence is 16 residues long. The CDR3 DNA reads TGCAGTGCTAGGCCCGGGACAGCCAGCTCCTACAATGAGCAGTTCTCC. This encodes CSARPGTASSYNEQFS.

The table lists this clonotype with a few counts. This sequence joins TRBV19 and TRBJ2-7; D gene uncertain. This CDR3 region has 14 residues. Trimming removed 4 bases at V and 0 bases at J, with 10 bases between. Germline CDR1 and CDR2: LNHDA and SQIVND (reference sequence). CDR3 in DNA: TGTGCCAGTAGTAGTCAGGAGTCCTCCTACGAGCAGTACTTC. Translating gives CASSSQESSYEQYF.

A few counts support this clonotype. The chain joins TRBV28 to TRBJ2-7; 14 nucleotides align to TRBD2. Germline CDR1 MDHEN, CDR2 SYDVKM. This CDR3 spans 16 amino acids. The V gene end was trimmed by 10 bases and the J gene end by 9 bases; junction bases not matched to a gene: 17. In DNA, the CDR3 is TGTGCCAACAAGGTGTCGACTAGCGGGAGGGTTAAGGGGCAGTACTTC. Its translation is CANKVSTSGRVKGQYF.

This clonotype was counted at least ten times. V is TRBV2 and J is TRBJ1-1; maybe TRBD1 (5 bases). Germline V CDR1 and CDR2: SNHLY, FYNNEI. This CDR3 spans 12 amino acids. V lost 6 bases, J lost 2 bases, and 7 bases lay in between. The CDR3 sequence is CASSDSNTEAFF. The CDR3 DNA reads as TGTGCCAGCAGCGACAGTAACACTGAAGCTTTCTTT. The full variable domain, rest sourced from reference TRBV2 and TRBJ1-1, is EPEVTQTPSHQVTQMGQEVILRCVPISNHLYFYWYRQILGQKVEFLVSFYNNEISEKSEIFDDQFSVERPDGSNFTLKIRSTKLEDSAMYFCASSDSNTEAFFGQGTRLTVV.

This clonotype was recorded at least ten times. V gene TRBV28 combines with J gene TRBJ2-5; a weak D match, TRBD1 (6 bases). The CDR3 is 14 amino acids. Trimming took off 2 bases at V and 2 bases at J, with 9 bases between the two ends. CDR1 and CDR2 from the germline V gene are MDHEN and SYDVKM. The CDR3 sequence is CASSLTDRQETQYF. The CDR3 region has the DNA TGTGCCAGCAGTTTAACGGACAGACAAGAGACCCAGTACTTC.

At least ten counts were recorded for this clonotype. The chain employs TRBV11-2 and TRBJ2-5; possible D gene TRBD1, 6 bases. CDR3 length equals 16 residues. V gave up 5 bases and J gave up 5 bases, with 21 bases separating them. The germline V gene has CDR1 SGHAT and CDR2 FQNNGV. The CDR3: CASSARYRERQETQYF. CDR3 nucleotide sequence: TGTGCCAGCAGCGCACGTTACAGGGAGAGGCAGGAGACCCAGTACTTC.

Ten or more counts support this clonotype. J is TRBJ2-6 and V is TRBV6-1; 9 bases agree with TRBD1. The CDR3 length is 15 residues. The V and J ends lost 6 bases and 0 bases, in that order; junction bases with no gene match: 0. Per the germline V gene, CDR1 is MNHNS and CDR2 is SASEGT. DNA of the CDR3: TGTGCCAGCAGGACAGGGGGCTCTGGGGCCAACGTCCTGACTTTC. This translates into CASRTGGSGANVLTF.

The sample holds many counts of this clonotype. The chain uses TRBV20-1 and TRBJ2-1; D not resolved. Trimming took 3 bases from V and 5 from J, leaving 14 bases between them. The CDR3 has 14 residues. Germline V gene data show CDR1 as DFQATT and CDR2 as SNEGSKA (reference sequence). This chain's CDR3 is CSARSRLRHNEQFF. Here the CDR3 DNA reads TGCAGTGCTAGGAGTCGACTCAGACACAATGAGCAGTTCTTC.

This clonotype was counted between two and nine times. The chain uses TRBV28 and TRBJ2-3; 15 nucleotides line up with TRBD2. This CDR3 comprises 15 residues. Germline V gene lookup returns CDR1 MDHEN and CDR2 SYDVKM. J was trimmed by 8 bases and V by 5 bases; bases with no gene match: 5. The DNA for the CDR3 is TGTGCCAGCAGTGATCCGGGACTAGCGGGGGGTACGCAGTATTTT. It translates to CASSDPGLAGGTQYF.

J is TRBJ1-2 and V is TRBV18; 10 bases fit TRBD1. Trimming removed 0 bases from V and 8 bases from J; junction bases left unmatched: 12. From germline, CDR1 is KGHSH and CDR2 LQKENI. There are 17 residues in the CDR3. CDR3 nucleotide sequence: TGTGCCAGCTCACCACCGTCTTCCGGCGACAGGGGGCAAGGCTACACCTTC. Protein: CASSPPSSGDRGQGYTF.

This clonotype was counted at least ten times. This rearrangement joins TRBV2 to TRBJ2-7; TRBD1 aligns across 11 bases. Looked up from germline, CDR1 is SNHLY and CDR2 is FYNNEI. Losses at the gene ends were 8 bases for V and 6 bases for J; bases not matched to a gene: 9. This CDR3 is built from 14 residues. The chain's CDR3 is CASSTPGTGGEQYF. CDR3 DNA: TGTGCCAGCTCCACTCCCGGGACAGGGGGCGAGCAGTACTTC. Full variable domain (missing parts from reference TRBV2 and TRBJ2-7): EPEVTQTPSHQVTQMGQEVILRCVPISNHLYFYWYRQILGQKVEFLVSFYNNEISEKSEIFDDQFSVERPDGSNFTLKIRSTKLEDSAMYFCASSTPGTGGEQYFGPGTRLTVT.

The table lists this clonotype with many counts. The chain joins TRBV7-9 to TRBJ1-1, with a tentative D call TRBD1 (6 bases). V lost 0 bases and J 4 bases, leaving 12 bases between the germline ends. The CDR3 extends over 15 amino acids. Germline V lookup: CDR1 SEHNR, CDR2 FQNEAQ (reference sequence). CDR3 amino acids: CASSLAGTTGTEAFF. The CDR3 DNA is TGTGCCAGCAGCTTAGCCGGGACAACGGGCACTGAAGCTTTCTTT.

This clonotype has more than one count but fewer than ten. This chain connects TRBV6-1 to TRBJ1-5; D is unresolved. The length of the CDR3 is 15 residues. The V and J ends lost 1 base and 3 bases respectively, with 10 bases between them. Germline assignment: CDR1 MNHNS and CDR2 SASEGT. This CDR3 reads CASSEGAGNNQPQHF. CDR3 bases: TGTGCCAGCAGTGAAGGGGCAGGCAACAATCAGCCCCAGCATTTT.

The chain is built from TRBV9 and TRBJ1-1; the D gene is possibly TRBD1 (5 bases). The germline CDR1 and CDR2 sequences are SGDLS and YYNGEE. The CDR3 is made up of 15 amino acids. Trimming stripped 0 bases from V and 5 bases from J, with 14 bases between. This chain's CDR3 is CASSVEGDGETEAFF. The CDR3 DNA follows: TGTGCCAGCAGCGTAGAAGGGGACGGGGAAACTGAAGCTTTCTTT.

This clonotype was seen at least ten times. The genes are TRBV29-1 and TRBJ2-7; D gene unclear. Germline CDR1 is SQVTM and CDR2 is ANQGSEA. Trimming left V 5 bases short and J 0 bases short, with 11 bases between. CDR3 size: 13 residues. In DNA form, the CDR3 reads TGCAGCGTTCGCCTGGAGAGCTCCTACGAGCAGTACTTC. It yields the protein CSVRLESSYEQYF.

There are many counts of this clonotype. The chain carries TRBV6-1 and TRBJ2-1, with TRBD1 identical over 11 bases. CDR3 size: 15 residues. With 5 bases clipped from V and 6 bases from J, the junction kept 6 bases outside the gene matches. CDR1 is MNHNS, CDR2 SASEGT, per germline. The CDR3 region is CASSRVGTGGNEQFF. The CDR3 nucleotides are TGTGCCAGCAGTCGCGTCGGGACAGGGGGCAATGAGCAGTTCTTC.

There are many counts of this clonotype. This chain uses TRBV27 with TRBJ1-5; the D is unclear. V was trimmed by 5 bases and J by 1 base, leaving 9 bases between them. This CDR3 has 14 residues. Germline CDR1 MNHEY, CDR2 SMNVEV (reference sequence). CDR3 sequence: CASSGLRSNQPQHF. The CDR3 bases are TGTGCCAGCAGTGGGCTCAGAAGCAATCAGCCCCAGCATTTT.

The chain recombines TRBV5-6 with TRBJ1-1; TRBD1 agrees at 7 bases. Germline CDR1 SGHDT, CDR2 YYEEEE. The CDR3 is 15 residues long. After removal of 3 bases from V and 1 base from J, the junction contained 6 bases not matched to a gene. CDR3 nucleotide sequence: TGTGCCAGCAGCTACCGATACAGGGGGAACACTGAAGCTTTCTTT. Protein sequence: CASSYRYRGNTEAFF.

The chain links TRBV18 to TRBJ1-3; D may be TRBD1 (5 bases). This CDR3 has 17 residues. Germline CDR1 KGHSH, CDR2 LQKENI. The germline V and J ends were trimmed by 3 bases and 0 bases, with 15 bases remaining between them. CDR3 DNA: TGTGCCAGCTCACCGAGGGGACGGACGGACTCTGGAAACACCATATATTTT. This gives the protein CASSPRGRTDSGNTIYF.

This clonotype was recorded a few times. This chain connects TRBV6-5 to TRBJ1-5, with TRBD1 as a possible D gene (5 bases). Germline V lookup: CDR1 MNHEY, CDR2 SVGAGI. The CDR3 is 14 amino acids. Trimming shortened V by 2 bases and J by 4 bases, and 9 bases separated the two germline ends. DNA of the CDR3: TGTGCCAGCAGTTACGTAGGGGAGAATCAGCCCCAGCATTTT. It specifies CASSYVGENQPQHF.

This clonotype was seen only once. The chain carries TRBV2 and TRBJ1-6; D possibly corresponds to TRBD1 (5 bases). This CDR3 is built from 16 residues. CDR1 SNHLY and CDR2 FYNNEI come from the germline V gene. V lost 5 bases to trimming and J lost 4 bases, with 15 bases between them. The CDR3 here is CASSPRDGYYNSPLHF. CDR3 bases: TGTGCCAGCAGTCCGCGGGACGGCTATTATAATTCACCCCTCCACTTT.

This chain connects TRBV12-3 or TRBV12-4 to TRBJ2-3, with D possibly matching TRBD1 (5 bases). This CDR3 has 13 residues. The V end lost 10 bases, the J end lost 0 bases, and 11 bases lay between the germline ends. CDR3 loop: CATDSRSTDTQYF. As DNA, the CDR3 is TGTGCCACAGACAGCCGTAGCACAGATACGCAGTATTTT.

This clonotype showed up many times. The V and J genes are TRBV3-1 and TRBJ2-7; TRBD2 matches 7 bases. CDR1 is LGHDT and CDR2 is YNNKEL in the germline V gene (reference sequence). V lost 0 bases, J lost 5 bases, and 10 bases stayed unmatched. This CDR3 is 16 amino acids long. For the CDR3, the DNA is TGTGCCAGCAGCCAAGATGGCGGGGGTAGCCCCGACGAGCAGTACTTC. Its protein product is CASSQDGGGSPDEQYF.

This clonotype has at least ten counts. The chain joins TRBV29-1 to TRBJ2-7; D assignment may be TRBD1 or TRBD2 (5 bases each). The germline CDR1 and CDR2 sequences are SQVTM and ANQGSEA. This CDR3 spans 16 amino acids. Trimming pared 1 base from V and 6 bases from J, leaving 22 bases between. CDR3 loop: CSVEALNQGVTPEQYF. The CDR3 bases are TGCAGCGTTGAAGCTTTAAACCAGGGAGTTACGCCCGAGCAGTACTTC.

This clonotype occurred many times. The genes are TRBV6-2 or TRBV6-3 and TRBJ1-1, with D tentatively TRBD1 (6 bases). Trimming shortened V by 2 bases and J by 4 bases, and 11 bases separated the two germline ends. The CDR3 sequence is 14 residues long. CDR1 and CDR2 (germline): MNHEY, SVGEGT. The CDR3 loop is CASSYAGASTEAFF. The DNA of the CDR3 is TGTGCCAGCAGTTACGCGGGGGCGTCCACTGAAGCTTTCTTT.

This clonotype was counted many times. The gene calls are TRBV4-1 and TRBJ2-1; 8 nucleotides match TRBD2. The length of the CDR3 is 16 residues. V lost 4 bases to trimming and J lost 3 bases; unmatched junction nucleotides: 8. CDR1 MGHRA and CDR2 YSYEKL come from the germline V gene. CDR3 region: CASSRSTSAVYNEQFF. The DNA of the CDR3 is TGCGCCAGCAGCCGGTCGACTAGCGCGGTCTACAATGAGCAGTTCTTC.

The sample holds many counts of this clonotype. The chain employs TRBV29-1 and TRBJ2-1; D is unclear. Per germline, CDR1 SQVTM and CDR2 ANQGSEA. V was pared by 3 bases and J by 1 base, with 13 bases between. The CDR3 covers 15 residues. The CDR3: CSVDRVAESYNEQFF. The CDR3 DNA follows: TGCAGCGTTGATCGGGTTGCGGAGTCCTACAATGAGCAGTTCTTC.

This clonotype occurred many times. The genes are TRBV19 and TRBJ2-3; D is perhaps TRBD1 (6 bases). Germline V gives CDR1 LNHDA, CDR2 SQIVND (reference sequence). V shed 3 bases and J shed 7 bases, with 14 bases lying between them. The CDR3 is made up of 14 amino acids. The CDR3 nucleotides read TGTGCCAGTAGTATCTCCAGGGGCGGGTATACGCAGTATTTT. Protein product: CASSISRGGYTQYF.

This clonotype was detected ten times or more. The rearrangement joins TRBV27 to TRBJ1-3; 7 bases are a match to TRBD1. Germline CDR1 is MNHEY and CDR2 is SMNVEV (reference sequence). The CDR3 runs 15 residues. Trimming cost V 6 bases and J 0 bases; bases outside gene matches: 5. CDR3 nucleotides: TGTGCCAGCAGAACCTACAGGGGCTCTGGAAACACCATATATTTT. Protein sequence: CASRTYRGSGNTIYF.

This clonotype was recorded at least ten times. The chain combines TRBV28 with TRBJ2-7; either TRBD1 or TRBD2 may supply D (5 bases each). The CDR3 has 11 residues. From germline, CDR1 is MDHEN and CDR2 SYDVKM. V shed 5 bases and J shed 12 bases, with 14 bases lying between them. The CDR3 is CASSHGTVLYF. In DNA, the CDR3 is TGTGCCAGCAGTCACGGGACGGTGCTGTACTTC.